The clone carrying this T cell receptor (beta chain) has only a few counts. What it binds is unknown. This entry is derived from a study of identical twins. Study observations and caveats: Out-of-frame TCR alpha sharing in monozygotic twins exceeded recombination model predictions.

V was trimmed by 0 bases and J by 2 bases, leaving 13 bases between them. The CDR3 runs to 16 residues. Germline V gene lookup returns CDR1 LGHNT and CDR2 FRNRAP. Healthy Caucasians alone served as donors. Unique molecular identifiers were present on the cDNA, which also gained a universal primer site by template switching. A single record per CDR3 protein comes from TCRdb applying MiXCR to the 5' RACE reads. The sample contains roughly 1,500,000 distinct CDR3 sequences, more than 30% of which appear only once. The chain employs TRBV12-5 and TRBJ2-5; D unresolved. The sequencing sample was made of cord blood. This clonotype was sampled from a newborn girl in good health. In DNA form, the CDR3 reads TGTGCTAGTGGTTTGGTACCGGAGCACAAGCAAGAGACCCAGTACTTC. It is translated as CASGLVPEHKQETQYF.